Listed here is a single T cell receptor (beta chain). This sample was included in a study of blood T cell repertoires in COVID-19. The CDR3 loop spans 19 amino acids. Germline-derived CDR1 and CDR2 are MNHEY and SVGEGT. The ends lost 5 bases at V and 5 bases at J; junction bases unmatched: 15. As handled by the study authors: Quantification of nucleated cells was approximated via reference gene primer amplification. Some clones are missing from TCRdb's copy, which holds only in-frame ones; the method was immunoSEQ multiplex PCR. That table supplies the V and J calls and clone size; D and trimming were determined from the DNA. The table has about 75,000 clones, 90% seen once.

The chain recombines TRBV6-2 or TRBV6-3 with TRBJ2-3; 14 nucleotides agree with TRBD2. The receptor's source is a human donor in a cohort sampled during active COVID-19. Sample: peripheral blood. CDR3 sequence (DNA): TGTGCCAGCAGTCCCCGAGTCCCCGGGACTAGCGGGAGAATAGATACGCAGTATTTT. Translation: CASSPRVPGTSGRIDTQYF.